These T cell receptor beta chains were read from a single sample in a study of T cells in narcolepsy. TCRdb keeps only in-frame clones here, not all; method: immunoSEQ multiplex PCR. The sample consists of about 27,000 clones, around 79% of them appearing once. Sequenced: memory (CD45RA-) CD4+ T cells from blood. The receptors shown here come from a human donor in good health. Each CDR3 is given with its conserved first and last residue. A D gene is named only where the DNA matches it firmly.

CDR3,V,J,D
CASSSTNPVSYTF,TRBV5-1,TRBJ1-2,NA
CASSVALMNTEAFF,TRBV6-5,TRBJ1-1,NA
CASGPPGLGNYGYTF,TRBV28,TRBJ1-2,NA
CASSSPGLSYEQYF,TRBV28,TRBJ2-7,NA
CASSPGTSGVAKNIQYF,TRBV2,TRBJ2-4,TRBD2
CASSENRNTEAFF,TRBV6-1,TRBJ1-1,NA
CAISDLVQDSSGNTIYF,TRBV10-3,TRBJ1-3,NA
CASSLELEYGYTF,TRBV11-2,TRBJ1-2,NA
CASSFTGSGANVLTF,TRBV7-3,TRBJ2-6,NA
CASSLVGVGTSGSGELFF,TRBV5-6,TRBJ2-2,NA
CASSRVVASGSLNTEAFF,TRBV19,TRBJ1-1,NA
CASTPFGGADVGGYTF,TRBV27,TRBJ1-2,NA
CASSLGVLGSTDTQYF,TRBV11-2,TRBJ2-3,NA
CASSSLGGSYNEQFF,TRBV5-1,TRBJ2-1,NA
CASSPTPGAPRSYGYTF,TRBV4-2,TRBJ1-2,NA
CAIGGGGSYTF,TRBV10-3,TRBJ1-2,NA
CASSSHSGLAEQFF,TRBV11-2,TRBJ2-1,TRBD2
CASSSGTGHQPQHF,TRBV19,TRBJ1-5,TRBD1
CASSYTGTPTRNEQFF,TRBV6-6,TRBJ2-1,NA
CAISESNSGEQYF,TRBV10-3,TRBJ2-7,NA
CASSQVEGLGANVLTF,TRBV14,TRBJ2-6,NA
CASSFAMGLSYEQYF,TRBV11-2,TRBJ2-7,TRBD2
CSAAPGGTQYF,TRBV20-1,TRBJ2-3,TRBD2
CASSESYRGQTEAFF,TRBV28,TRBJ1-1,TRBD1
CASSVIAPDTQYF,TRBV9,TRBJ2-3,NA
CASSPGRTSREQYF,TRBV18,TRBJ2-7,NA